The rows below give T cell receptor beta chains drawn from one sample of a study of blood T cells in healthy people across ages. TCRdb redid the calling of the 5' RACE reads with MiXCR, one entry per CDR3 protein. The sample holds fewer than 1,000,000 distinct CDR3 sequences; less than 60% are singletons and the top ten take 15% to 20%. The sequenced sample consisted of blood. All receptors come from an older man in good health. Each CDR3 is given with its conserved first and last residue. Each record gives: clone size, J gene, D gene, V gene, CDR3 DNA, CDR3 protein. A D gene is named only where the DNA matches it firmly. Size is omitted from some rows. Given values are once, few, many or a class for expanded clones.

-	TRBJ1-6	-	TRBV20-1	TGCAGTGCAGAGACAGGCCAGATACCGGAAAATTCACCCCTCCACTTT	CSAETGQIPENSPLHF
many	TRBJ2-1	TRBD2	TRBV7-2	TGTGCCAGCAGCTCGAGGGGTCTAGCGGGAGTTTACAATGAGCAGTTCTTC	CASSSRGLAGVYNEQFF
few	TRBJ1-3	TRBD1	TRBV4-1	TGCGCCAGCAGCCAAGGCGGGACAGGTGCTTACTCTGGAAACACCATATATTTT	CASSQGGTGAYSGNTIYF
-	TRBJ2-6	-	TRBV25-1	TGTGCCAGCAGTGACGAAAAGGGAGGGGCCAACGTCCTGACTTTC	CASSDEKGGANVLTF
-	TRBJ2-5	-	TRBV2	TGTGCCAGCAACCAGGTGGGGTCTCAAGAGACCCAGTACTTC	CASNQVGSQETQYF
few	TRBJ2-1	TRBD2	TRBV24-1	TGTGCCACCAGTGGCGCCGGGACTAGCGGGATAGATGAGCAGTTCTTC	CATSGAGTSGIDEQFF
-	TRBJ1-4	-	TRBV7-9	TGTGCCAGCAGCTCCGGACAGTCGGCAACTAATGAAAAACTGTTTTTT	CASSSGQSATNEKLFF
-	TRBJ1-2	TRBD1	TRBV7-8	TGTGCCAGCAGCTCGATCTCCCTACAGGGGGGACTCTATGGCTACACCTTC	CASSSISLQGGLYGYTF
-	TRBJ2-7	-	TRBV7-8	TGTGCCAGCAGCTTAGTCTCCAGCTCCTACAATGAGCAGTACTTC	CASSLVSSSYNEQYF
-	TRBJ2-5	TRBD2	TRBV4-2	TGTGCCAGCAGCCACCAGACTAGCGGGATCCAAGAGACCCAGTACTTC	CASSHQTSGIQETQYF
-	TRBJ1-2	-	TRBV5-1	TGCGCCAGCAGCGTGGGGGGTTCTGACTATGGCTACACCTTC	CASSVGGSDYGYTF
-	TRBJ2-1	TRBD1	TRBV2	TGTGCCAGCAGTGAGGGGACAGCCATCAATGAGCAGTTCTTC	CASSEGTAINEQFF
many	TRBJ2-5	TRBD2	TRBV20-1	TGCAGTGCTAGAGATTCCCCATTGGCGGGAGTGTCGTACTTC	CSARDSPLAGVSYF
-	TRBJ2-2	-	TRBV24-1	TGTGCCACCAGTGCTTTCGCAATGACAGAGAACACCGGGGAGCTGTTTTTT	CATSAFAMTENTGELFF
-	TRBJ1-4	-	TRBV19	TGTGCCAGTACCAATCAGAGAAGAAAACTGTTTTTT	CASTNQRRKLFF
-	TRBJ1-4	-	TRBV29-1	TGCAGCGTTGCAACTAATGAAAAACTGTTTTTT	CSVATNEKLFF
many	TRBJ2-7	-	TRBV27	TGTGCCAGCAGTTTCGTTTCTAGTTCGCAGTACTTC	CASSFVSSSQYF
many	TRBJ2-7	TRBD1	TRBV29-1	TGCAGCGTTGGTAGGGGGACAGGGACGAACGAGCAGTACTTC	CSVGRGTGTNEQYF
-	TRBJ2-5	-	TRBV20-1	TGCAGTGCTAGGTTGGTGGACAACCAAGAGACCCAGTACTTC	CSARLVDNQETQYF
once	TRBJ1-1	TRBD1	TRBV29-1	TGCAGCGTTCGGAGACAGGGGGAAGGTGAAGCTTTCTTT	CSVRRQGEGEAFF
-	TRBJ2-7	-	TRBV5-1	TGCGCCAGCAGCTTGGGTAGCGGCCCGAACGAGCAGTACTTC	CASSLGSGPNEQYF
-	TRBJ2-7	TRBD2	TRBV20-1	TGCAGTGCTAGAGATTCCGGGAGGCTCTACGAGCAGTACTTC	CSARDSGRLYEQYF
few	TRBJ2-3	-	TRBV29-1	TGCAGCGTTGAAAAGGGGAAGGCAGATACGCAGTATTTT	CSVEKGKADTQYF
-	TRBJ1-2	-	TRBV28	TGTGCCAGCAGTTTAATTCAGAATAACTATGGCTACACCTTC	CASSLIQNNYGYTF
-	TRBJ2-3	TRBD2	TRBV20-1	TGCAGTGCTAGAGAGGCTAGCGGGAGGGCTAATCCTGGCACAGATACGCAGTATTTT	CSAREASGRANPGTDTQYF
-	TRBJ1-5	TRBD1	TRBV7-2	TGTGCCAGCAGTTCGACAGGGGGCACGGGACAGCCCCAGCATTTT	CASSSTGGTGQPQHF
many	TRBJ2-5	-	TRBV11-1	TGTGCCAGCAGCTTAGGTTTCGGAGAGACCCAGTACTTC	CASSLGFGETQYF
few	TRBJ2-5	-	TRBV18	TGTGCCAGCTCACCACGAAGGACAGCCCAAGAGACCCAGTACTTC	CASSPRRTAQETQYF
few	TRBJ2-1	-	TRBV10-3	TGTGCCATCAGTGAGTCGAGTGTCCCCAATGAGCAGTTCTTC	CAISESSVPNEQFF
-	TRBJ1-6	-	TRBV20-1	TGCAGTGCGTCAGGGGCGGTTGATTCACCCCTCCACTTT	CSASGAVDSPLHF
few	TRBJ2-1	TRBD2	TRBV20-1	TGCAGTGCCGGGGGACTAGCGGCTCAGGGCGAGCAGTTCTTC	CSAGGLAAQGEQFF
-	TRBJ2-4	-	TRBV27	TGTGCCAGCCAACCGGGGGCAGCCAAAAACATTCAGTACTTC	CASQPGAAKNIQYF
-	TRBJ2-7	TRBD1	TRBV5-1	TGCGCCAACAGCTTGGGGGCAGGGGGCGGCGAGCAGTACTTC	CANSLGAGGGEQYF
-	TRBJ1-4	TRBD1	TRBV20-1	TGCAGTGCTAGAGATCAGGCAGGGGGGAATGAAAAACTGTTTTTT	CSARDQAGGNEKLFF
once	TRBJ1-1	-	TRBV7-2	TGTGCCAGCAGCTTGGCTATCGACAGGAACACTGAAGCTTTCTTT	CASSLAIDRNTEAFF
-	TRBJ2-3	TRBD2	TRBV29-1	TGCAGCGTTCAGTCTAGCGGGAGGAGCACAGATACGCAGTATTTT	CSVQSSGRSTDTQYF
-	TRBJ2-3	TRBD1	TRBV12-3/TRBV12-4	TGTGCCAGCAGTCCCTCCAGAGGGGGCGCAGATACGCAGTATTTT	CASSPSRGGADTQYF
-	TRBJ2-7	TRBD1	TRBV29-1	TGCAGCGTTCTCACAGGGGGCAATGAGCAGTACTTC	CSVLTGGNEQYF
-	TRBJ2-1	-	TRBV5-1	TGCGCCAGCAGCGGTGGACTGGCCTACAATGAGCAGTTCTTC	CASSGGLAYNEQFF
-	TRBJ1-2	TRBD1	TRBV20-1	TGCAGTGCTAGACCAGACAGGGGGTTTTTTGGCTACACCTTC	CSARPDRGFFGYTF
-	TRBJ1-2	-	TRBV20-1	TGCAGTGCTAGAGATAGTGGGACCTCTAACTATGGCTACACCTTC	CSARDSGTSNYGYTF
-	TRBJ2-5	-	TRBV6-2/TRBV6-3	TGTGCCAGCAGTTACGGGTTTTTTGGCGGAGAAGAGACCCAGTACTTC	CASSYGFFGGEETQYF
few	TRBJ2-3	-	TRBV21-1	TGTGCCAGCAGCAACTCTTTTAGCGGCACAGATACGCAGTATTTT	CASSNSFSGTDTQYF
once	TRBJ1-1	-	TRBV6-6	TGTGCCAGCAGTGGGGGGTATGCGGCGGGAAACACTGAAGCTTTCTTT	CASSGGYAAGNTEAFF
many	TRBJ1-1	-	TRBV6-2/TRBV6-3	TGTGCCAGCAGAACCTTACAGGGCCCGTCCATGAACACTGAAGCTTTCTTT	CASRTLQGPSMNTEAFF
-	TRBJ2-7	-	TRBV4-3	TGCGCCAGCAGCCCGGGGACCTACAGCTCCTACGAGCAGTACTTC	CASSPGTYSSYEQYF
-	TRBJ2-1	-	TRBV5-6	TGTGCCAGCAGCGGTACAGGGTACGCTGAGCAGTTCTTC	CASSGTGYAEQFF
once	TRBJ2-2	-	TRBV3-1	TGTGCCAGCAGCCAAGCTCCGGGAGCGGGCACCGGGGAGCTGTTTTTT	CASSQAPGAGTGELFF
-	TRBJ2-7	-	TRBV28	TGTGCCAGCCGGGTTGGGATCTCCTACGAGCAGTACTTC	CASRVGISYEQYF
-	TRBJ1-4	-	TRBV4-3	TGCGCCAGCAGCCAAGGTAACAGGGCCAATGAAAAACTGTTTTTT	CASSQGNRANEKLFF
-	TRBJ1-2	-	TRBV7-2	TGTGCCAGCAGTCTCCCTTCAGGGGTTAACTATGGCTACACCTTC	CASSLPSGVNYGYTF
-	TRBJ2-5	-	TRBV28	TGTGCCAGCAGTCTTCACGGAGAGGGGCAAGAGACCCAGTACTTC	CASSLHGEGQETQYF
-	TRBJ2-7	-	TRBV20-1	TGCAGTGCGGAGGGGGTATCCTACGAGCAGTACTTC	CSAEGVSYEQYF